This T cell receptor beta chain was sequenced during a study of cytomegalovirus exposure and HLA in healthy donors (dated by TCRdb to about 2017). Broadly, across the study: According to a later analysis, the approximately 130 validation repertoires were produced on the same platform as the 666 repertoires of the first cohort. The study was designed to test whether signatures of past pathogen exposure could be identified by cataloging public T cell receptors. Along with the approximately 670-subject first cohort, a separate validation cohort of some 130 different subjects was used. High-throughput TCR immunosequencing, statistical association of individual TCRs with disease status, and machine learning were combined to predict cytomegalovirus infection status.

Libraries were prepared through the immunoSEQ multiplex PCR assay. Concerning the study's data processing: A statistical classification framework was developed to diagnose cytomegalovirus status using the catalog of TCR beta chain sequences. Imported from immuneACCESS, the table was reduced by TCRdb to in-frame sequences with V and J called. These copies leave out some clones; in studies compared against another copy, an unresolved V gene accounts for under half, and the cause of the remainder is not known. Clone size and V and J calls were adopted from that table, with D and trimming inferred from the DNA. In this sample the table shows about 120,000 clones, approximately 87% of which occur a single time. The top ten clones comprise 2% to 2.5% of the sample. Donors formed part of the validation cohort, which comprised about 130 subjects and was distinct from the first cohort of 670 or so subjects.

From a lookup of the germline V gene, CDR1 and CDR2 are SGDLS and YYNGEE. V ends up 3 bases short and J 4 bases short, with an unmatched junction base count of 6. The CDR3 starts with the cysteine, ends with the phenylalanine, and has 15 residues. The DNA shown is the 45-base CDR3, in frame from base 1. Study-level results and caveats: In a later analysis, TCRs clustered in the first cohort were found to also tend to co-occur in the approximately 120 validation repertoires, with around 94% of cluster scores above 0. A total of 164 TCR beta chains were listed by the study as associated with cytomegalovirus. In vitro tests confirmed that a few of the cytomegalovirus-associated TCR beta chains recognize cytomegalovirus antigens. A later analysis had no HLA typing for the validation cohort, so co-occurrence there was scored across all 110 or so repertoires. In both the original and validation cohorts, the classifier was reported to diagnose cytomegalovirus status with high specificity and sensitivity. It was suggested by the authors that the approach could potentially be generalized to other disease states and immunological phenotypes. Across donors, most TCR sequences were observed very rarely, whereas some public TCRs were present in many individuals.

A note on this clone: Which antigen it targets is not known. No base quality values were provided; no much bigger clone lies one nucleotide off.

The source is a woman aged 30 to 39 in good health and CMV-seronegative. The rearrangement combines TRBV9 with TRBJ1-5, and 8 junction bases match TRBD1. The sequencing sample was made of PBMCs. The CDR3 loop reads CASSATGERNQPQHF. The nucleotides are TGTGCCAGCAGCGCGACAGGGGAGAGGAATCAGCCCCAGCATTTT.